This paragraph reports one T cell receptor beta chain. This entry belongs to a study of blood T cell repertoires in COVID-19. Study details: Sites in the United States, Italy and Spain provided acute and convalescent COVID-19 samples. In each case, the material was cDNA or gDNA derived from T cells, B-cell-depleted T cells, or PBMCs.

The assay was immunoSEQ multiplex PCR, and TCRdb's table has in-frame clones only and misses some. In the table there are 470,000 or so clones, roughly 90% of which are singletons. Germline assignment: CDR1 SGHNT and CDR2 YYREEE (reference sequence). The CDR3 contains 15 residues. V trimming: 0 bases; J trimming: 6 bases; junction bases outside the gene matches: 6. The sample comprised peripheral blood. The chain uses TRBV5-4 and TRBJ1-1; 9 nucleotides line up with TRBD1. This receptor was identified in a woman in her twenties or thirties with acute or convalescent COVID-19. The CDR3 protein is CASSLANRGRSEAFF. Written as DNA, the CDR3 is TGTGCCAGCAGCTTGGCGAACAGGGGGCGCTCTGAAGCTTTCTTT.